Below, 4 T cell receptor beta chains from the same sample are listed, as sequenced in a study of blood T cell repertoires in COVID-19. Sequencing used immunoSEQ multiplex PCR; TCRdb keeps in-frame clones, though not all of them. The profile covers about 400,000 clones, with 70% to 90% appearing a single time and around 2% taken by the ten largest. Sample: PBMCs or T cells enriched from blood (not recorded which). The receptors here all came from a woman in her thirties or forties with acute COVID-19.

This chain uses TRBV27 with TRBJ2-1, with 8 bases aligning to TRBD2. Germline lookup yields CDR1 MNHEY and CDR2 SMNVEV (reference sequence). Unmatched junction bases numbered 5, after V lost 6 bases and J lost 7 bases. CDR3 length equals 13 residues. CDR3 in amino acids: CASRRGVTNEQFF. DNA for the CDR3: TGTGCCAGCAGGCGGGGGGTTACGAATGAGCAGTTCTTC.

This chain connects TRBV4-1 to TRBJ1-2; D not resolved. The germline V gene encodes CDR1 MGHRA and CDR2 YSYEKL. The CDR3 sequence is 14 residues long. The V and J ends lost 1 base and 1 base respectively, with 7 bases between them. This chain's CDR3 is CASSQVYGNYGYTF. As DNA, the CDR3 is TGCGCCAGCAGCCAAGTATACGGTAACTATGGCTACACCTTC.

The chain is built from TRBV11-3 and TRBJ2-5; tentatively, D is TRBD1 (5 bases). V gave up 4 bases and J gave up 4 bases, with 13 bases separating them. The CDR3 length is 14 residues. Looked up from germline, CDR1 is SGHNT and CDR2 is YENEEA. DNA for the CDR3: TGTGCCAGCAGCTCCTCGGCAGGGTCAGAGACCCAGTACTTC. Translated: CASSSSAGSETQYF.

V usage is TRBV18 and J usage is TRBJ1-1; a possible D gene is TRBD1 (6 bases). The CDR3 sequence is 12 residues long. The V end was cut by 6 bases, the J end by 11 bases, with 16 bases between. CDR1 is KGHSH and CDR2 is LQKENI in the germline V gene. DNA for the CDR3: TGTGCCAGCTCGTACAGGGAAGGGACCGCTTTCTTT. It translates to CASSYREGTAFF.